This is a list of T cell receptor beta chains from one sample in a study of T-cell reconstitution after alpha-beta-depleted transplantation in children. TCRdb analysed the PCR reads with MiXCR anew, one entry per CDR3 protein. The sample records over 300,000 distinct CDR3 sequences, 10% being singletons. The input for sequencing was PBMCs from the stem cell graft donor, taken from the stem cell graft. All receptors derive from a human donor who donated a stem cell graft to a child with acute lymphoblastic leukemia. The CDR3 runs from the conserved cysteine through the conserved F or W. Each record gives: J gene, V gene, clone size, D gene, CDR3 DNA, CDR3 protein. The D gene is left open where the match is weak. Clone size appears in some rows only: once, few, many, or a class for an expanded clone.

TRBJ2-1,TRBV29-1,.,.,TGCAGCGTTGTCCATAGAAGGGATGAGCAGTTCTTC,CSVVHRRDEQFF
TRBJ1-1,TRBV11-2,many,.,TGTGCCAGCACCGGCTGGGGGTACACTGAAGCTTTCTTT,CASTGWGYTEAFF
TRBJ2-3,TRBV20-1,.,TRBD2,TGCAGTGCTAGCCGGGTCAGTGATAGCGGGTCAGATACGCAGTATTTT,CSASRVSDSGSDTQYF
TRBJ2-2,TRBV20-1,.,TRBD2,TGCAGTGCCCCAGCCGGGACTAGCGGAGCGAACACCGGGGAGCTGTTTTTT,CSAPAGTSGANTGELFF
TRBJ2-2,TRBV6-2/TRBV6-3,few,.,TGTGCCAGCAGTTACGCCAACACCGGGGAGCTGTTTTTT,CASSYANTGELFF
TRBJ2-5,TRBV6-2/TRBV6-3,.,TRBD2,TGTGCCAGCGAACTAGCGGGAGGTGGGGCAGAGACCCAGTACTTC,CASELAGGGAETQYF
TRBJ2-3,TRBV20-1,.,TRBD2,TGCAGTGCTACCTCTAGCGGGGAAGCAGATACGCAGTATTTT,CSATSSGEADTQYF
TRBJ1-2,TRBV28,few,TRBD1,TGTGCCAGCGCCCCCGGGGACAGGGGGCATGGCTACACCTTC,CASAPGDRGHGYTF
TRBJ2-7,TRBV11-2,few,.,TGTGCCAGCAGCTCCACCGACGGGGGCTCCTACGAGCAGTACTTC,CASSSTDGGSYEQYF
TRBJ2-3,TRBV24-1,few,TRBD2,TGTGCCACCAGTGACCTACAAGGAGCGGGAACAGATACGCAGTATTTT,CATSDLQGAGTDTQYF
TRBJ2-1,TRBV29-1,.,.,TGCAGCGTTGAAATCCCCCGGGGTCCTGAGCAGTTCTTC,CSVEIPRGPEQFF
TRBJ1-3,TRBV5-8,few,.,TGTGCCAGCAGCTCAGCCGGGTCAGAGAGATGGAACACCATATATTTT,CASSSAGSERWNTIYF
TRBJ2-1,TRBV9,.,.,TGTGCCAGCGGGCACGGTGAGCAGTTCTTC,CASGHGEQFF
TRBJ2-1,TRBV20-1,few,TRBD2,TGCAGTGCTCCCTCGAGCGGGAGCGGACCTTACAATGAGCAGTTCTTC,CSAPSSGSGPYNEQFF
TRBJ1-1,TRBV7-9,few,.,TGTGCCAGCAGCTCTACAGCAGAAGCTTTCTTT,CASSSTAEAFF
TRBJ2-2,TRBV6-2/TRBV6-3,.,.,TGTGCCAGCGCCCTCAGTTACACCGGGGAGCTGTTTTTT,CASALSYTGELFF
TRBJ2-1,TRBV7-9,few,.,TGTGCCAGCAGGGGAGGGGGACCCTACAATGAGCAGTTCTTC,CASRGGGPYNEQFF
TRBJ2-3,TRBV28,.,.,TGTGCCACCACTCCTGCCCCCGAGGTGGAGTCCGCTATTAGTACAGATACGCAGTATTTT,CATTPAPEVESAISTDTQYF
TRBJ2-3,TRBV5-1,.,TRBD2,TGCGCCAGCAGCATGATACTAGCGGGAGGGCCCCCCGGGATGCAGTATTTT,CASSMILAGGPPGMQYF
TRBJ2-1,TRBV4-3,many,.,TGCGCCAGCAGCCAAAGTCTTATATCGACTACCCTAAAGAGCAATGAGCAGTTCTTC,CASSQSLISTTLKSNEQFF
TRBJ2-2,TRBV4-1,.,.,TGCGCCAGCAGGGATAGGAGCCCGAACACCGGGGAGCTGTTTTTT,CASRDRSPNTGELFF
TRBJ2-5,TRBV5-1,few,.,TGCGCCAGCAGCTTGGCGGGCAAAGGCGAAGAGACCCAGTACTTC,CASSLAGKGEETQYF
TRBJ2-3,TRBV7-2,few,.,TGTGCCAGCAGCTATCCAGGGGAGTCGCAGTATTTT,CASSYPGESQYF
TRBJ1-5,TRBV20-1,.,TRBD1,TGCAGTGGTCGACAGGGGAATCAGCCCCAGCATTTT,CSGRQGNQPQHF
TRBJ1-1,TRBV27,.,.,TGTGCCAGCAGTCCCCGTGGACAGAGCGCTGAAGCTTTCTTT,CASSPRGQSAEAFF
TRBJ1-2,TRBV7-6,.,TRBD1,TGTGCCAGCAGCTTGACAGGGTCGGATGGCTACACCTTC,CASSLTGSDGYTF
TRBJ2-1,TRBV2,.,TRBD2,TGTGCCAGCAGCCCGAGCGGGATTGGCTACAATGAGCAGTTCTTC,CASSPSGIGYNEQFF
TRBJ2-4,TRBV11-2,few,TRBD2,TGTGCCAGCAGCCCTAGGGCTTACTTGACTAGCGGGAGGGGAAAAAACATTCAGTACTTC,CASSPRAYLTSGRGKNIQYF
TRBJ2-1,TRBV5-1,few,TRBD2,TGCGCCAGCAGAACTAGCGGGCTAAACAATGAGCAGTTCTTC,CASRTSGLNNEQFF
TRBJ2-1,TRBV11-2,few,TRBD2,TGTGCCAGCAGCAGAGGACTAGCGGGGAAAACCTACAATGAGCAGTTCTTC,CASSRGLAGKTYNEQFF
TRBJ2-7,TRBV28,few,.,TGTGCCAGCAGTTTTAGGACACCTACAGCCGAGCAGTACTTC,CASSFRTPTAEQYF
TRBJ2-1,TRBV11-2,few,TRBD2,TGTGCCAGCAGCTTAGTGACTAGCGGGAGGGCCAGAAGGAATGAGCAGTTCTTC,CASSLVTSGRARRNEQFF
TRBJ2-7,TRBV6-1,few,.,TGTGCCAGCAGTGAAGGGGGCGGATGGTACGAGCAGTACTTC,CASSEGGGWYEQYF
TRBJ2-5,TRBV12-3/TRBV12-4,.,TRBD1,TGTGCCAGCAGCACCGGGGGGACAGGGTACCAAGAGACCCAGTACTTC,CASSTGGTGYQETQYF
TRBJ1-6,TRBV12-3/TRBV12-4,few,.,TGTGCCAGCAGTTTTTGGGGGTCTGGAAGGATTTCTCGGGAAAATTCACCCCTCCACTTT,CASSFWGSGRISRENSPLHF
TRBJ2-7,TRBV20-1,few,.,TGCAGTGCTGATTATACGGGTTCTCCATACGAGCAGTACTTC,CSADYTGSPYEQYF
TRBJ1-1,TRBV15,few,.,TGTGCCACCAGCAGGTGGGACACTGAAGCTTTCTTT,CATSRWDTEAFF
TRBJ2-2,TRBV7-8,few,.,TGTGCCAGCAGCCGAGGGGTCCTTACCGCGCCGAACACCGGGGAGCTGTTTTTT,CASSRGVLTAPNTGELFF
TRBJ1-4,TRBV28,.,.,TGTGCCAGCAGTTTACAACAGTCCCGCGGGGCAAAACTGTTTTTT,CASSLQQSRGAKLFF
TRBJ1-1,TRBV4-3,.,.,TGCGCCAGCAGCCAAGATGGGCAGGGTGAGAACACTGAAGCTTTCTTT,CASSQDGQGENTEAFF
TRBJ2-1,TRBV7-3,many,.,TGTGCCAGCAGTACGGACGCGGGGCAGCAGTTCTTC,CASSTDAGQQFF
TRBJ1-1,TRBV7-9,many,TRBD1,TGTGCCAGCAGCTTAGTACACAGGGGGCGAGGGACTGAAGCTTTCTTT,CASSLVHRGRGTEAFF
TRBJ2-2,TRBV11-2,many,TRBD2,TGTGCCAGCAGCTTAGTCTTCTCGAGCGGGGCGAACACCGGGGAGCTGTTTTTT,CASSLVFSSGANTGELFF
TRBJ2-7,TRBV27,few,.,TGTGCCAGCAGCATATTAGGGGGCGAGCAGTACTTC,CASSILGGEQYF
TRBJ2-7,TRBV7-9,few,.,TGTGCCAGCAGCCCGGGACACCTAGACTACGAGCAGTACTTC,CASSPGHLDYEQYF
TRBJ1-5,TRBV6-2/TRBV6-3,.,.,TGTGCCAGCAGTGGACGGGACCTCAATCAGCCCCAGCATTTT,CASSGRDLNQPQHF
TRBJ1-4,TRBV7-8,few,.,TGTGCCAGCAGCCCCCAGGGGATCGGTGATGAAAAACTGTTTTTT,CASSPQGIGDEKLFF
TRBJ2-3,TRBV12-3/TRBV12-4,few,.,TGTGCCAGCAGTTCAGAAAGGGGGGAAGGAGATACGCAGTATTTT,CASSSERGEGDTQYF
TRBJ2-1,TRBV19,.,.,TGTGCCAGTAGTATAGATTGGGGGCCCTACAATGAGCAGTTCTTC,CASSIDWGPYNEQFF
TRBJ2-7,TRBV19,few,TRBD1,TGTGCCAGTAGTATCGGACAGGGGGGCAAAGACGAGCAGTACTTC,CASSIGQGGKDEQYF
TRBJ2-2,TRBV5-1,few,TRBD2,TGCGCCAGCAGCTTCGGGTCTAGCGGGACCAACACCGGGGAGCTGTTTTTT,CASSFGSSGTNTGELFF
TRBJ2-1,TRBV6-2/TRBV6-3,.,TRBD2,TGTGCCACCATTGGGACTAGCGCGACGAGCTCCTACAATGAGCAGTTCTTC,CATIGTSATSSYNEQFF
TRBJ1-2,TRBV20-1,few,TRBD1,TGCAGTGCTAGACGGGACAGGGGTATCGGCTACACCTTC,CSARRDRGIGYTF
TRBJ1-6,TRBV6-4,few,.,TGTGCCAGCAGTGACACCACAGGGACGAATTCACCCCTCCACTTT,CASSDTTGTNSPLHF
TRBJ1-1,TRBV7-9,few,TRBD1,TGTGCCAGCAGCGTCGGCTTCTCCGGGACAGGGGGAACTGAAGCTTTCTTT,CASSVGFSGTGGTEAFF